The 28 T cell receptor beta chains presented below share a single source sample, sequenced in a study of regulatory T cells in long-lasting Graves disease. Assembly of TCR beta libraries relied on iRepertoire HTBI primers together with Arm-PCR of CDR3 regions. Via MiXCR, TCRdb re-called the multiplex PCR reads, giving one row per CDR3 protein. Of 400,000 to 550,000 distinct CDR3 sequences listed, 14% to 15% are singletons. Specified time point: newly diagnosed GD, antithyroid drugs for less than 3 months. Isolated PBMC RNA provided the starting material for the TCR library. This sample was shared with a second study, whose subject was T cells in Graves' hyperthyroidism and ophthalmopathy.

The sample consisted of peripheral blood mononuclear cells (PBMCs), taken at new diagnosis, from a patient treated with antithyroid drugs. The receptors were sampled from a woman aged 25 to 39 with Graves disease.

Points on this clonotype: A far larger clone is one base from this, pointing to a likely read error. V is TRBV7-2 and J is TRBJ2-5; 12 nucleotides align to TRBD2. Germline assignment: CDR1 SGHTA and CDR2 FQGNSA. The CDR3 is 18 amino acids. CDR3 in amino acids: CASGFRLAGVDTQETQYF. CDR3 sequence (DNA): TGTGCCAGCGGCTTCCGACTAGCGGGAGTTGATACCCAAGAGACCCAGTACTTC. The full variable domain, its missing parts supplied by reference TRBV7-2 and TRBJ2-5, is GAGVSQSPSNKVTEKGKDVELRCDPISGHTALYWYRQSLGQGLEFLIYFQGNSAPDKSGLPSDRFSAERTGGSVSTLTIQRTQQEDSAVYLCASGFRLAGVDTQETQYFGPGTRLLVL.

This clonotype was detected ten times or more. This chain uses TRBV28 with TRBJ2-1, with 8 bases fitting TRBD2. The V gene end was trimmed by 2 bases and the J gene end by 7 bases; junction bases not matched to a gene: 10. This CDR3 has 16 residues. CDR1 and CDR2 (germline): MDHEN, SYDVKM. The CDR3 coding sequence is TGTGCCAGCAGTTTAGGCGGAGCGGGAGTGGGGAATGAGCAGTTCTTC. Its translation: CASSLGGAGVGNEQFF.

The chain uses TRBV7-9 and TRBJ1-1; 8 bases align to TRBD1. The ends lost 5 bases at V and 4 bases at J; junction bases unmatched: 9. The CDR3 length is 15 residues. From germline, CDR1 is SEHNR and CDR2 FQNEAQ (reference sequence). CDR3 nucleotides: TGTGCCAGCAGCCCCCTGACAGGGGCAGCCACTGAAGCTTTCTTT. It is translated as CASSPLTGAATEAFF.

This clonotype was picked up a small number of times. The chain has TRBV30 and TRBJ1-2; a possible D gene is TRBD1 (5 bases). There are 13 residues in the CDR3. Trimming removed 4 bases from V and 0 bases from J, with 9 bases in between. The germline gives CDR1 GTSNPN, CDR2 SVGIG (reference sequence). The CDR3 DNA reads TGTGCCTGGAATTCAGGGCCTAACTATGGCTACACCTTC. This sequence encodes CAWNSGPNYGYTF.

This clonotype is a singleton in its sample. The CDR3 is CASSLSSRGEFGGYSYEQYF. The CDR3 DNA reads TGTGCCAGCAGCTTAAGTTCCCGGGGCGAGTTCGGCGGGTACTCCTACGAGCAGTACTTC. The gene calls are TRBV7-8 and TRBJ2-7; TRBD1 or TRBD2 may be the D gene (5 bases each). With 2 bases removed from V and 0 bases from J, the gap between germline ends came to 26 bases. From germline, CDR1 is SGHVS and CDR2 FQNEAQ. The CDR3 is 20 residues long.

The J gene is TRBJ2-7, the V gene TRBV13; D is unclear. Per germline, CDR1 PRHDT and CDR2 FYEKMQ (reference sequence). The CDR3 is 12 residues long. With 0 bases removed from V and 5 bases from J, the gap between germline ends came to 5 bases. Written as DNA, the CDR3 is TGTGCCAGCAGCTTAGGACCGGACGAGCAGTACTTC. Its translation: CASSLGPDEQYF.

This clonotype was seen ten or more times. CDR3 nucleotide sequence: TGTGCCGGATGGGGGGCGGGAGGGCACAATGAGCAGTTCTTC. Amino acid sequence: CAGWGAGGHNEQFF. The chain uses TRBV2 and TRBJ2-1, with 9 nucleotides matching TRBD2. V shed 11 bases and J 5 bases; nucleotides not matched to a gene: 10. The CDR3 is 14 amino acids. CDR1 is SNHLY and CDR2 is FYNNEI in the germline V gene.

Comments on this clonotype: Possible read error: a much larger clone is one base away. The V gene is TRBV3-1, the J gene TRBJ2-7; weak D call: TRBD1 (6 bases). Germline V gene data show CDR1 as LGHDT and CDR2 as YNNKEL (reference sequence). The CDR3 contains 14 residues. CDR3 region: CAGSRPSDSYEQYF. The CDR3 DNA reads TGTGCCGGCAGCCGACCTTCGGACAGCTACGAGCAGTACTTC.

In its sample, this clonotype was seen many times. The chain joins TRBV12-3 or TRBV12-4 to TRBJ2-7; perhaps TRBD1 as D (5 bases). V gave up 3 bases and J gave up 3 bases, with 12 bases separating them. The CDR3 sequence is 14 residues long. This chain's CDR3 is CASSFGRAGYEQYF. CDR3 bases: TGTGCCAGCAGTTTCGGCAGGGCTGGCTACGAGCAGTACTTC.

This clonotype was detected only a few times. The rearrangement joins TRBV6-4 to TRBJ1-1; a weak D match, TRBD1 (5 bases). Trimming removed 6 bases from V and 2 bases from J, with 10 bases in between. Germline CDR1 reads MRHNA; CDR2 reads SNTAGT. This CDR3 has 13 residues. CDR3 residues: CASSFDSNTEAFF. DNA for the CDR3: TGTGCCAGCAGCTTCGACAGTAACACTGAAGCTTTCTTT.

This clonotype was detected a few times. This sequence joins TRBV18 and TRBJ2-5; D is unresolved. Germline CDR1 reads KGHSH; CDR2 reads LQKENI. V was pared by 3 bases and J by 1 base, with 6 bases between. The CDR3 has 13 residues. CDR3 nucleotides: TGTGCCAGCTCACCGTCATCCCAAGAGACCCAGTACTTC. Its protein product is CASSPSSQETQYF.

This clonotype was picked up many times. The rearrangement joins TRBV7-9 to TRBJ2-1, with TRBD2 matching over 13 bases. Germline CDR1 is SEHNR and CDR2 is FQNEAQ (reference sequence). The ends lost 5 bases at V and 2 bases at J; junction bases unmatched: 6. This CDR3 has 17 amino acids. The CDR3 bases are TGTGCCAGCAGCGACAGGACTAGCGGGAGTCCCTACAATGAGCAGTTCTTC. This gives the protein CASSDRTSGSPYNEQFF.

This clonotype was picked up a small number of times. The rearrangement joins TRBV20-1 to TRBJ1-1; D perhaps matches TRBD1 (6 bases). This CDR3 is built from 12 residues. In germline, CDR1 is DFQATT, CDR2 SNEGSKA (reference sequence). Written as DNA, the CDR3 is TGCCGTATCTACTCAGGGGACACTGAAGCTTTCTTT. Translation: CRIYSGDTEAFF.

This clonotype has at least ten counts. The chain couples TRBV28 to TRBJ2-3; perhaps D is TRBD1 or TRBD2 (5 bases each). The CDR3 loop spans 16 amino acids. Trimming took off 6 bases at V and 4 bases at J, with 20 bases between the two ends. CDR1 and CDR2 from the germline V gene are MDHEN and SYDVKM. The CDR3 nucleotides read TGTGCCAGCAGACGGTTGGTGGGAACGGGGCCAGATACGCAGTATTTT. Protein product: CASRRLVGTGPDTQYF. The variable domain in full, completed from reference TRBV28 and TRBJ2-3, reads DVKVTQSSRYLVKRTGEKVFLECVQDMDHENMFWYRQDPGLGLRLIYFSYDVKMKEKGDIPEGYSVSREKKERFSLILESASTNQTSMYLCASRRLVGTGPDTQYFGPGTRLTVL.

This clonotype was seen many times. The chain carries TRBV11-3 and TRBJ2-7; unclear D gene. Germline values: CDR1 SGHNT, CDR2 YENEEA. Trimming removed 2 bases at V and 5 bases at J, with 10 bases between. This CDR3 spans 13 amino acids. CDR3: CASSLNWSNEQYF. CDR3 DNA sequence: TGTGCCAGCAGCTTAAATTGGTCCAACGAGCAGTACTTC.

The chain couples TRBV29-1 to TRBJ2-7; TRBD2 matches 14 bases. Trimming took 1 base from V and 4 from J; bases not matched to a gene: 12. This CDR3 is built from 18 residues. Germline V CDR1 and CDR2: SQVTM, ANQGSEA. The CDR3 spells CSVEGYALTSGRGYEQYF. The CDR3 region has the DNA TGCAGCGTTGAAGGCTATGCCTTGACTAGCGGGAGGGGGTACGAGCAGTACTTC.

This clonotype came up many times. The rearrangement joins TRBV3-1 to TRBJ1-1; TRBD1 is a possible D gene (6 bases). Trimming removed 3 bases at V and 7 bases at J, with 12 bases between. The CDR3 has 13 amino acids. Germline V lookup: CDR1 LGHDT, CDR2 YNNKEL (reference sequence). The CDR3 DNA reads TGTGCCAGCAGCCAGGGGGACACCGATGAAGCTTTCTTT. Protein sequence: CASSQGDTDEAFF.

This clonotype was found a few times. CDR3 loop: CSARKGQGMGETQYF. The DNA for the CDR3 is TGCAGTGCTCGCAAGGGTCAGGGTATGGGAGAGACCCAGTACTTC. The V and J genes are TRBV20-1 and TRBJ2-5; perhaps TRBD1 as D (5 bases). V was shortened by 5 bases and J by 4 bases, with 20 bases between the two germline ends. CDR1 DFQATT and CDR2 SNEGSKA come from the germline V gene (reference sequence). The CDR3 is made up of 15 amino acids.

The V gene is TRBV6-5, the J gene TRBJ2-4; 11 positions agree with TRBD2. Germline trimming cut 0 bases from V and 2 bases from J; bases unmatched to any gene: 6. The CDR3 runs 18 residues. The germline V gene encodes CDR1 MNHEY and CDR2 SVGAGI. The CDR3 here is CASSYSKGLADSKNIQYF. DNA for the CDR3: TGTGCCAGCAGTTACTCGAAGGGACTAGCGGACTCCAAAAACATTCAGTACTTC.

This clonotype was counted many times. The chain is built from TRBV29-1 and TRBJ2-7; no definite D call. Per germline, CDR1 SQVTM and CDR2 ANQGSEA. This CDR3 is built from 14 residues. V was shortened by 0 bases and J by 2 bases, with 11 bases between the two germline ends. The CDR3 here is CSVEDPSPTYEQYF. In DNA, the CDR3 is TGCAGCGTTGAAGATCCCTCTCCGACCTACGAGCAGTACTTC.

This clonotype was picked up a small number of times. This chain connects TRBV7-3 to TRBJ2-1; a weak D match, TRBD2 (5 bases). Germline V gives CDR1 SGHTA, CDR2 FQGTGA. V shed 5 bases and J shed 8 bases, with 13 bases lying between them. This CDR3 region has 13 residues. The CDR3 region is CASSPGVGYEQFF. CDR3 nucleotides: TGTGCCAGCAGCCCCGGGGTGGGTTATGAGCAGTTCTTC.

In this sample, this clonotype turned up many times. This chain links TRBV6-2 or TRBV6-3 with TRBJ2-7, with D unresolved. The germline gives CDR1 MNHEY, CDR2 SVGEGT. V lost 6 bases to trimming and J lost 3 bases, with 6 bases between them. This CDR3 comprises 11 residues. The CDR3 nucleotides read TGTGCCAGCAGGGACCTCTACGAGCAGTACTTC. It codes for CASRDLYEQYF.

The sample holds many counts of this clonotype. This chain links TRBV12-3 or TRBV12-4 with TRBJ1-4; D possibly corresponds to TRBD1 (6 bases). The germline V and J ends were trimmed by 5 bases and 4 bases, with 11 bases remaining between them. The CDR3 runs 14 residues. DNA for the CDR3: TGTGCCAGCAGTGCGACAGGAAATAATGAAAAACTGTTTTTT. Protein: CASSATGNNEKLFF.

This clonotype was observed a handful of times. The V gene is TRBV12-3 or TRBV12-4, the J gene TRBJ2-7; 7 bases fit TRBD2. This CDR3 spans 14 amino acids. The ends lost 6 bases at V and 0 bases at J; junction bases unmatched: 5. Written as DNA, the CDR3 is TGTGCCAGCAGGTCGCGGGGGTCCTCCTACGAGCAGTACTTC. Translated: CASRSRGSSYEQYF.

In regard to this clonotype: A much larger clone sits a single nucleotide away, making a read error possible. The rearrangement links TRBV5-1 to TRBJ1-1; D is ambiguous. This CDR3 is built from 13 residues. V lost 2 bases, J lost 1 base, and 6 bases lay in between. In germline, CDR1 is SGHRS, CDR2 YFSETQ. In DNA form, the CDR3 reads TGCGCCAGCAGCTTTGTAGAGAACACTGAAGCTTTCTTT. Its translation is CASSFVENTEAFF. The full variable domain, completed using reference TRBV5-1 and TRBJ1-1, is KAGVTQTPRYLIKTRGQQVTLSCSPISGHRSVSWYQQTPGQGLQFLFEYFSETQRNKGNFPGRFSGRQFSNSRSEMNVSTLELGDSALYLCASSFVENTEAFFGQGTRLTVV.

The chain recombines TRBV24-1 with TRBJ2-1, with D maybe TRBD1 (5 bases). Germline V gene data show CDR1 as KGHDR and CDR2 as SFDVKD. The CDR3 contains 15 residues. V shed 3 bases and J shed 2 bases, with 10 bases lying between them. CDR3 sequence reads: CATSDPSGTYNEQFF. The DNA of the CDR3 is TGTGCCACCAGTGATCCGTCAGGGACCTACAATGAGCAGTTCTTC.

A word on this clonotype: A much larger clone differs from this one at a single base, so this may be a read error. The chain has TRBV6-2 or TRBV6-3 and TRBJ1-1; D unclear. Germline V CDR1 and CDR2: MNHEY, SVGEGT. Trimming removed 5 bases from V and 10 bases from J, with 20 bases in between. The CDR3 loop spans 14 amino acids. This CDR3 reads CASSDLQAGFGAFF. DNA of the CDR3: TGTGCCAGCAGTGATTTGCAAGCGGGGTTCGGAGCTTTCTTT.

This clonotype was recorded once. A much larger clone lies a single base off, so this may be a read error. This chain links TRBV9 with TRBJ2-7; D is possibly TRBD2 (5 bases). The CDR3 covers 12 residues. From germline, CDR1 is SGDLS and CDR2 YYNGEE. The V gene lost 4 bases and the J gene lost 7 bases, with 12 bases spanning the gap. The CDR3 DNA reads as TGTGCCAGCAGCTTTACTAGTAATGAGCAGTACTTC. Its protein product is CASSFTSNEQYF.